What follows is one T cell receptor (beta chain) and its context. Antigen unknown. CDR3 size: 12 residues. The germline CDR1 and CDR2 sequences are SQVTM and ANQGSEA. V lost 5 bases and J 3 bases, leaving 10 bases between the germline ends. This sample was included in a study of post-analysis software for immune sequencing data. Study-level background: Patients had relapsing-remitting, secondary progressive or progressive-relapsing multiple sclerosis; some lacked subtype.

Sequencing libraries made from TCR beta cDNA carried unique molecular identifiers. MiXCR was run by TCRdb on the PCR reads, yielding one entry per CDR3 protein. This table holds around 770,000 distinct CDR3 sequences, 35% to 55% found once. Study conclusions and caveats: Multiple sclerosis was associated with a significant reduction in normalized Chao1 diversity relative to controls. Strong co-clustering by F measure was evident for samples that had been prepared in the same batch. Among five TRBV segments more frequent in patients than controls were TRBV5-6, TRBV5-1 and TRBV20-1.

The rearrangement uses TRBV29-1 and TRBJ1-2; tentative D call: TRBD1 (6 bases). The receptor comes from a girl aged 10-17 years with multiple sclerosis. The material sequenced was blood. CDR3 sequence reads: CSVNRGDYGYTF. In DNA, the CDR3 is TGCAGCGTTAATAGGGGGGACTATGGCTACACCTTC. Drawing the rest from reference TRBV29-1 and TRBJ1-2, the complete variable domain is SAVISQKPSRDICQRGTSLTIQCQVDSQVTMMFWYRQQPGQSLTLIATANQGSEATYESGFVIDKFPISRPNLTFSTLTVSNMSPEDSSIYLCSVNRGDYGYTFGSGTRLTVV.